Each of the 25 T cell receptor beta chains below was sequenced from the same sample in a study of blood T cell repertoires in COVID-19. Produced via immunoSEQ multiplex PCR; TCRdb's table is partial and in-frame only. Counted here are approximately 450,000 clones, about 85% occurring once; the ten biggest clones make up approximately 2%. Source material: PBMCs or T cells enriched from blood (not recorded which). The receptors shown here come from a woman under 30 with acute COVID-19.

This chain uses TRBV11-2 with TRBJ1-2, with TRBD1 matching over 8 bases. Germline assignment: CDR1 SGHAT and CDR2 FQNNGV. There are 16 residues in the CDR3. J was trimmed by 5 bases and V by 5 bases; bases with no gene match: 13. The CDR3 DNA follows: TGTGCCAGCAGCACGTTGACAGGGGCACCCAAATATGGCTACACCTTC. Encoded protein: CASSTLTGAPKYGYTF.

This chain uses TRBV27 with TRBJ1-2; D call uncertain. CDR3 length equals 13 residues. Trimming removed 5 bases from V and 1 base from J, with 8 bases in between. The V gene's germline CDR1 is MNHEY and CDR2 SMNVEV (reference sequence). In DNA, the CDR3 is TGTGCCAGCAGTCCCGGCGGTAACTATGGCTACACCTTC. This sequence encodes CASSPGGNYGYTF.

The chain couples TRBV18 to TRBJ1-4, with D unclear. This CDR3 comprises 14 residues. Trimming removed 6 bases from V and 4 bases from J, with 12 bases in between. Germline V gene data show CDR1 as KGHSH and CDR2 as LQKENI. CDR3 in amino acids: CASSLPSFNEKLFF. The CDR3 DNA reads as TGTGCCAGCTCCCTACCATCCTTTAATGAAAAACTGTTTTTT. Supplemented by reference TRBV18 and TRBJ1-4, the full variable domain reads NAGVMQNPRHLVRRRGQEARLRCSPMKGHSHVYWYRQLPEEGLKFMVYLQKENIIDESGMPKERFSAEFPKEGPSILRIQQVVRGDSAAYFCASSLPSFNEKLFFGSGTQLSVL.

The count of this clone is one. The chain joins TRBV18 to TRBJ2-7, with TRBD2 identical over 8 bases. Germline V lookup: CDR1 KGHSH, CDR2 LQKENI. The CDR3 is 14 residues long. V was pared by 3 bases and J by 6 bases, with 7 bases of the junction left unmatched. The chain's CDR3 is CASSPGGANVEQYF. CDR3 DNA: TGTGCCAGCTCACCCGGGGGGGCCAACGTCGAGCAGTACTTC.

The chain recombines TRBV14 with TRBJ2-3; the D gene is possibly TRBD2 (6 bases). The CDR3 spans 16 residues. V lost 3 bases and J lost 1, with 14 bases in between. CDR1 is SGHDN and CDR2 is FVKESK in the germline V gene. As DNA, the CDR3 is TGTGCCAGCAGCCATCATACTAGCTCCCGCACAGATACGCAGTATTTT. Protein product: CASSHHTSSRTDTQYF.

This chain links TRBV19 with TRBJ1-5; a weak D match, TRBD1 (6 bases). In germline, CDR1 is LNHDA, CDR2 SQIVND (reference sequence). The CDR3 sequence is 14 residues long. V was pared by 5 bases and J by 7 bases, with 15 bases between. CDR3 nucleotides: TGTGCCAGTAGTGACTGGGGGCGAGGCCAGCCCCAGCATTTT. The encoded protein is CASSDWGRGQPQHF.

DNA of the CDR3: TGTGCCAGTACTAGTTCCGGTGGGGGGAGGACCCAGTACTTC. It codes for CASTSSGGGRTQYF. The genes are TRBV2 and TRBJ2-5, with D possibly matching TRBD2 (6 bases). Germline V gene data show CDR1 as SNHLY and CDR2 as FYNNEI. Trimming left V 9 bases short and J 7 bases short, with 21 bases between. This CDR3 contains 14 residues.

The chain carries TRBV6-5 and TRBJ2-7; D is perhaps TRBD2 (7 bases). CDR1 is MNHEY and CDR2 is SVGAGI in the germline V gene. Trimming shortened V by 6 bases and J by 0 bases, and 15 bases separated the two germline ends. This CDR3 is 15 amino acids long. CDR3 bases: TGTGCCAGCAGCGAGAGTGGGGGGGCCTCCTACGAGCAGTACTTC. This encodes CASSESGGASYEQYF.

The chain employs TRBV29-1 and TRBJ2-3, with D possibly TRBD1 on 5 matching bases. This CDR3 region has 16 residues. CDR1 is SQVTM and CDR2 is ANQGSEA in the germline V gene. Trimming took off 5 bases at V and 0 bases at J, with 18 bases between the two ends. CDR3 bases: TGCAGCGTTTTCTCCCTAGGACAAACTAGCACAGATACGCAGTATTTT. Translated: CSVFSLGQTSTDTQYF.

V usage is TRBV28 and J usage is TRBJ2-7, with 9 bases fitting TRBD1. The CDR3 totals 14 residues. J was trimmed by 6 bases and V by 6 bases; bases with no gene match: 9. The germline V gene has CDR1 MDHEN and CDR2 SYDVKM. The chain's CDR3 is CASSSDRGYREQYF. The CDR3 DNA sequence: TGTGCCAGCAGCTCCGACAGGGGGTATCGCGAGCAGTACTTC.

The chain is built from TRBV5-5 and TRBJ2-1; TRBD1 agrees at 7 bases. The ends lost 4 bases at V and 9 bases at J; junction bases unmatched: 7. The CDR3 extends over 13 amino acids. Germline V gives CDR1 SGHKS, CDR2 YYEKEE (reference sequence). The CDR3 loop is CASSGDRASEQFF. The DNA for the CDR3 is TGTGCCAGCAGCGGCGACAGGGCGAGTGAGCAGTTCTTC.

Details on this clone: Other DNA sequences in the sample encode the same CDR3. The CDR3: CASSPVNTEAFF. In DNA form, the CDR3 reads TGTGCCAGCAGCCCGGTGAACACTGAAGCTTTCTTT. V is TRBV28 and J is TRBJ1-1; D call uncertain. CDR3 size: 12 residues. Per the germline V gene, CDR1 is MDHEN and CDR2 is SYDVKM. Trimming stripped 6 bases from V and 0 bases from J, with 5 bases between.

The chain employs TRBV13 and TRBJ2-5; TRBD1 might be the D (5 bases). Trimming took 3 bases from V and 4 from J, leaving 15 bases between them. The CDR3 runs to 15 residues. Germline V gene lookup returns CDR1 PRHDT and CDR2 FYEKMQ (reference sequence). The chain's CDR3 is CASSLTERPRETQYF. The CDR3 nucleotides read TGTGCCAGCAGCTTGACAGAGAGGCCAAGAGAGACCCAGTACTTC. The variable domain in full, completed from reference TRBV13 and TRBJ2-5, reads AAGVIQSPRHLIKEKRETATLKCYPIPRHDTVYWYQQGPGQDPQFLISFYEKMQSDKGSIPDRFSAQQFSDYHSELNMSSLELGDSALYFCASSLTERPRETQYFGPGTRLLVL.

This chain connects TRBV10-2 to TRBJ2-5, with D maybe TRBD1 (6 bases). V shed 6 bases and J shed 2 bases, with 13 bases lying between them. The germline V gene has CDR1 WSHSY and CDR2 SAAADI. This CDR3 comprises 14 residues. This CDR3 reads CASRDGTQQETQYF. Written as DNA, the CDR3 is TGCGCCAGCAGGGACGGGACACAACAAGAGACCCAGTACTTC.

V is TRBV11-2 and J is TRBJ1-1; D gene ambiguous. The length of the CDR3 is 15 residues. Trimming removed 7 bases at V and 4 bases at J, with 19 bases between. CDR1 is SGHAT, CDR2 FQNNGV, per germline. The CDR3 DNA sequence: TGTGCCAGCACCCTTATCTTAGACACATCCACTGAAGCTTTCTTT. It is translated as CASTLILDTSTEAFF. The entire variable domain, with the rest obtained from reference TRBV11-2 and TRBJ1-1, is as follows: EAGVAQSPRYKIIEKRQSVAFWCNPISGHATLYWYQQILGQGPKLLIQFQNNGVVDDSQLPKDRFSAERLKGVDSTLKIQPAKLEDSAVYLCASTLILDTSTEAFFGQGTRLTVV.

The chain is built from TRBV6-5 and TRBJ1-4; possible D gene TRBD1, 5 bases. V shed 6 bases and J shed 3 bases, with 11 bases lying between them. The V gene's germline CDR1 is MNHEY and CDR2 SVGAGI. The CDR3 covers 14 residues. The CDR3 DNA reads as TGTGCCAGCAGCTACGGAGGGGCTAATGAAAAACTGTTTTTT. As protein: CASSYGGANEKLFF.

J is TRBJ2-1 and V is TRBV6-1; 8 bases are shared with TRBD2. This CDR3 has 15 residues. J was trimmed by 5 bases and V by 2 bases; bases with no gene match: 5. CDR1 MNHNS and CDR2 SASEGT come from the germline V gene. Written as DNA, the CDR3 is TGTGCCAGCAGTGAACTCGGGGGGGTCAACAATGAGCAGTTCTTC. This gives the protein CASSELGGVNNEQFF.

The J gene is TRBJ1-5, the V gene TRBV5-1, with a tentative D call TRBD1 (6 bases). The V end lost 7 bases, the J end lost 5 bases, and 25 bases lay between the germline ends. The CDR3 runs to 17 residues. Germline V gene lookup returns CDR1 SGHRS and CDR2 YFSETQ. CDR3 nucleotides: TGCGCCAGCCCTTACCAGGGGCCTATAGACAAATATCAGCCCCAGCATTTT. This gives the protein CASPYQGPIDKYQPQHF.

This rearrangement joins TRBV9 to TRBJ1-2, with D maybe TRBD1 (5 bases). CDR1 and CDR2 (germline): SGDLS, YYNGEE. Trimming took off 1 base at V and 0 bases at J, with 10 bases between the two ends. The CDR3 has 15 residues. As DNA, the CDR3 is TGTGCCAGCAGCGTAAGGGAGGGGTCTAACTATGGCTACACCTTC. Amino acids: CASSVREGSNYGYTF.

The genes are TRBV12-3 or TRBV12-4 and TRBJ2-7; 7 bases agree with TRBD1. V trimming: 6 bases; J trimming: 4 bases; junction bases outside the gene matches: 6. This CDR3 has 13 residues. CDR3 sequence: CASSSGQNYEQYF. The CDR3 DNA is TGTGCCAGCAGCTCGGGACAGAATTACGAGCAGTACTTC.

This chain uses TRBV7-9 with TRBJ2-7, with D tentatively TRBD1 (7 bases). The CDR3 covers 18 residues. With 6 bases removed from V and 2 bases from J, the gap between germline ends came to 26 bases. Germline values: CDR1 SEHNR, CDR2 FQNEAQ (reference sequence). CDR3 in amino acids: CASSLPGQKFGLPYEQYF. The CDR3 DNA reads TGTGCCAGCAGTCTACCGGGACAGAAATTCGGACTACCCTACGAGCAGTACTTC.

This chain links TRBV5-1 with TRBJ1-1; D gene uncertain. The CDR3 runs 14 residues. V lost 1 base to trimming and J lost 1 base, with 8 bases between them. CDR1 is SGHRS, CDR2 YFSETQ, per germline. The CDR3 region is CASSLKTPNTEAFF. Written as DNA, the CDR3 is TGCGCCAGCAGCTTGAAAACACCGAACACTGAAGCTTTCTTT. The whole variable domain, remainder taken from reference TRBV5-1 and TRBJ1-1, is KAGVTQTPRYLIKTRGQQVTLSCSPISGHRSVSWYQQTPGQGLQFLFEYFSETQRNKGNFPGRFSGRQFSNSRSEMNVSTLELGDSALYLCASSLKTPNTEAFFGQGTRLTVV.

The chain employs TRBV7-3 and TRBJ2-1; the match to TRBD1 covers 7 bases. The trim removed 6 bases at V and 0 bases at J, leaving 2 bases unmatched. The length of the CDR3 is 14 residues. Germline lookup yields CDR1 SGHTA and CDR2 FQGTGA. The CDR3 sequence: CASRDRSSYNEQFF. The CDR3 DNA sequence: TGTGCCAGCAGGGACAGGAGCTCCTACAATGAGCAGTTCTTC. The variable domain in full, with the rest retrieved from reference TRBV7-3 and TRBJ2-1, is GAGVSQTPSNKVTEKGKYVELRCDPISGHTALYWYRQSLGQGPEFLIYFQGTGAADDSGLPNDRFFAVRPEGSVSTLKIQRTERGDSAVYLCASRDRSSYNEQFFGPGTRLTVL.

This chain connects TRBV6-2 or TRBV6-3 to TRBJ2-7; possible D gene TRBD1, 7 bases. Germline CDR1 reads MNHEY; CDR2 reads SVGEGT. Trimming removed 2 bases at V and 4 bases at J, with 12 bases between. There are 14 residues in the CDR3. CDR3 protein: CASSYGRGVYEQYF. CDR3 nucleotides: TGTGCCAGCAGTTACGGCAGGGGGGTATACGAGCAGTACTTC.

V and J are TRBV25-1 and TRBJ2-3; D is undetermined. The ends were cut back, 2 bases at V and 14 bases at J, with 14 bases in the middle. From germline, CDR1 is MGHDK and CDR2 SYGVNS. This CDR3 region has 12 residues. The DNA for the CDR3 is TGTGCCAGCAGTGAAGGAGAGTCTAGTGCGTATTTT. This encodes CASSEGESSAYF.